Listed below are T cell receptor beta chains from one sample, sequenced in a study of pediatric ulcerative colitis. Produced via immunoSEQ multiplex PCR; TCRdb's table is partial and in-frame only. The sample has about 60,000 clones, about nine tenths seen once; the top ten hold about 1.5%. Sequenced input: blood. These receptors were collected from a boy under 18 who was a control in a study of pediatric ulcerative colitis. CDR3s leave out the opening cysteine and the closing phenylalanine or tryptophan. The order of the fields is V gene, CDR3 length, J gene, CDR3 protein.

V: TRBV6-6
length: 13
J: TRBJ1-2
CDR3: ASSYSSRSLYGYT

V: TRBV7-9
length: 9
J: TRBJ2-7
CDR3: ASSLNYEQY

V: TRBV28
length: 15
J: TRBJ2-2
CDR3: ASSFLPQGARAGELF

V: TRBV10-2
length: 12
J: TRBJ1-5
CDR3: ASSATGRGQPQH

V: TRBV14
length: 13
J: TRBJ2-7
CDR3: ASSQMTAGTYEQY

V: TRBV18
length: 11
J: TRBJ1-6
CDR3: ASSNTGDSPLH

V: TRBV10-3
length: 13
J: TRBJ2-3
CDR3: AISEGPGGTDTQY

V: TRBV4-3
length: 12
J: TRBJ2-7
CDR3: ASSQDVAAYEQY

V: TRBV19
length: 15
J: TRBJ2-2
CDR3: ASSIVRSGQYTGELF

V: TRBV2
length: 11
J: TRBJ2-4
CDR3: ASSLGTENIQY

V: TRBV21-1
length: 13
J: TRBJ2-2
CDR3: ASSKERENTGELF

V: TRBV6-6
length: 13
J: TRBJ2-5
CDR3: ASQARTGGLETQY

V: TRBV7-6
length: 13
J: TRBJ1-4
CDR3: ASSSLPLGIEKLF

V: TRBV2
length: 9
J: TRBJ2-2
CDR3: ASISTGELF

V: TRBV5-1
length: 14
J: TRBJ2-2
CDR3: ASSFGTLGNTGELF

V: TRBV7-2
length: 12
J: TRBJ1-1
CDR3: ASSLNYGETEAF

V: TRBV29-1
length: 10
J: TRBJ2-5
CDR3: SVWGAQETQY

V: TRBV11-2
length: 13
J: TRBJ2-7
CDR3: ASSLDFSSSYEQY

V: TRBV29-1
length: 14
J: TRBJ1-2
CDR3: SVGDTGMGANYGYT

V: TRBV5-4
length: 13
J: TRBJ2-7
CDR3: ASSLVAGGVYEQY

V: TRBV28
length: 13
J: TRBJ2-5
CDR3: ASSRGVAFVETQY

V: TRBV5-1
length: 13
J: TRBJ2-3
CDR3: ASSGNTRGIDTQY

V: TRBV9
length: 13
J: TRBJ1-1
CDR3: ASSGQDGRTTEAF

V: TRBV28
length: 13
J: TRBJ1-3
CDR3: ASSWGWTGGNTIY

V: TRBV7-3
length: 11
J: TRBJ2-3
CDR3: ASSSGGTDTQY

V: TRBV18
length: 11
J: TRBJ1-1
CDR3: ASFQTANTEAF

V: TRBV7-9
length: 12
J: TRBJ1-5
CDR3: ASSLGDLDQPQH

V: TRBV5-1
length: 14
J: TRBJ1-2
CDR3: ASSLGRDRSNYGYT

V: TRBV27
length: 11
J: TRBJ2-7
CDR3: ASSPGQGRGQY

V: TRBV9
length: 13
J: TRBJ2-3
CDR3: ASRPTSTSTDTQY

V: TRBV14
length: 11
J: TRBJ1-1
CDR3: ASYQGIDTEAF

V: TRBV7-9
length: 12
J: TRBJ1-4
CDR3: ASSGVWFNEKLF

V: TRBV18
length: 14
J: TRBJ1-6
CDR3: ASSPAGSPRNSPLH

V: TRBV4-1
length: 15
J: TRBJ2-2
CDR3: ASSRRLAGTNTGELF

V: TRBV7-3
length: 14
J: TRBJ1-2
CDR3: ASGPRTDATRGGYT

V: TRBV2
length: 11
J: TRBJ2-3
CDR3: ASALMGTDTQY

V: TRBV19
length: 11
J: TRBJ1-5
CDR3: AGGTGGNQPQH

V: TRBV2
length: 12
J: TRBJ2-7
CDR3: ASGGAGGSYEQY

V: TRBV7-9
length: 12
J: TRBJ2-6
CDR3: ASSVRAGANVLT

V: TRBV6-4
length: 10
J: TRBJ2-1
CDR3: ASSGPYNEQF

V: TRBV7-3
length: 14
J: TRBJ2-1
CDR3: ASSLVNVGANNEQF

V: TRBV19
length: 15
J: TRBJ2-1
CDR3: ASSIGQLAGEWNEQF